This T cell receptor beta chain was identified during a study of blood T cell repertoires in COVID-19. Study overall: Sample material is recorded as cDNA or gDNA derived from T cells, B-cell-depleted T cells, or PBMCs.

Per the original data handling: Cell counts per sample came from amplifying reference gene primers. Profiling relied on immunoSEQ multiplex PCR, and the TCRdb table lists in-frame clones only, not all of them. The V and J calls and the clone size are those of that table, but D and trimming were determined from the DNA. The sample yields 220,000 or so clones, about 88% seen once. Seattle researchers signed up patients amid active infection and tracked them longitudinally. This TCR derives from a woman aged 45 to 65 with COVID-19, enrolled during active disease. The sequencing sample was made of peripheral blood.

The CDR3 nucleotides read TGTGCCACCAGTGACCGGGGACAGGGGACCGGGGAGCTGTTTTTT. As protein: CATSDRGQGTGELFF. The gene calls are TRBV24-1 and TRBJ2-2; 10 nucleotides agree with TRBD1. Unmatched junction bases numbered 3, after V lost 4 bases and J lost 5 bases. The CDR3 has 15 residues. Germline V lookup: CDR1 KGHDR, CDR2 SFDVKD.